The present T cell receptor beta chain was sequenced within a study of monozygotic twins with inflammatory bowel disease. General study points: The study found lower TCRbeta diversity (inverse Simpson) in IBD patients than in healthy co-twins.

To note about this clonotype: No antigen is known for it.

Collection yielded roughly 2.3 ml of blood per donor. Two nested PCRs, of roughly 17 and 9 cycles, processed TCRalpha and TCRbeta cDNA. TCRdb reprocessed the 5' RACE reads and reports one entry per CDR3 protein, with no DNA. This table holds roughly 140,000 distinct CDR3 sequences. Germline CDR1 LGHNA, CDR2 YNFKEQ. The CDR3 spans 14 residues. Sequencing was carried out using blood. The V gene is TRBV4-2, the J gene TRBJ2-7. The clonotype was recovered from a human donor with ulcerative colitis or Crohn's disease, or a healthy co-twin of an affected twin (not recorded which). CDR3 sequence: CASSSPSGPYEQYF.